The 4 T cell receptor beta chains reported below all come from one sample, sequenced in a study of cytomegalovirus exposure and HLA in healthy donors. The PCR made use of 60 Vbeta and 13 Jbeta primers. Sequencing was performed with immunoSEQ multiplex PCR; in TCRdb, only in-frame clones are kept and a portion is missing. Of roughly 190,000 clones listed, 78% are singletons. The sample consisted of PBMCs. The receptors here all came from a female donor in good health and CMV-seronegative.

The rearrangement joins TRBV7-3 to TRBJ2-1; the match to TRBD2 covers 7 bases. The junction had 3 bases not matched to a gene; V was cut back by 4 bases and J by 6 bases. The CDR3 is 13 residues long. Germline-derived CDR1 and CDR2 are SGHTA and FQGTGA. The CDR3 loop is CASSSWTSNEQFF. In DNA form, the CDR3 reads TGTGCCAGCAGCTCCTGGACTAGCAATGAGCAGTTCTTC.

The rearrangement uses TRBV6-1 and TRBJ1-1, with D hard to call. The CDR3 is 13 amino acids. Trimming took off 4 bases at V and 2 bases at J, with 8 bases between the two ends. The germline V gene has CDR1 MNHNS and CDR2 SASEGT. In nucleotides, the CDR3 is TGTGCCAGCAGTGCGAAGAGTAACACTGAAGCTTTCTTT. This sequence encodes CASSAKSNTEAFF.

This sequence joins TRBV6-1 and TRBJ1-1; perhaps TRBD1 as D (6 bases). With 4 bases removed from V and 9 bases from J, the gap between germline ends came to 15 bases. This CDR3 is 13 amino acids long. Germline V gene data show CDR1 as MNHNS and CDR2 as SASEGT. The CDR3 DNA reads TGTGCCAGCAGTGTGAAGGACAGAGCAAAAGCTTTCTTT. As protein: CASSVKDRAKAFF.

The CDR3, as DNA: TGTGCCAGCAGTTACTTAGGGGCCCCCTACGAGCAGTACTTC. Translating it yields CASSYLGAPYEQYF. V is TRBV6-6 and J is TRBJ2-5; D is possibly TRBD1 (5 bases). The J call may be mistaken, given a closer DNA end match to TRBJ2-7. CDR3 length equals 14 residues. The germline V gene encodes CDR1 MNHNY and CDR2 SVGAGI (reference sequence).